The 30 T cell receptor beta chains reported below all come from one sample, sequenced in a study of radiotherapy plus CTLA-4 blockade in lung cancer. Assay: immunoSEQ multiplex PCR; the TCRdb copy retains only in-frame clones and omits some. The sample contains 50,000 to 70,000 clones, around four fifths of which appear only once. Source: peripheral blood, taken from a patient treated with radiotherapy plus ipilimumab. These receptors originate from a human donor with non-small cell lung cancer whose response to radiotherapy plus ipilimumab could not be evaluated.

CDR3: CASSHFPGQGGEQYF. CDR3 in DNA: TGTGCCAGCAGCCACTTTCCGGGACAGGGAGGGGAGCAGTACTTC. The genes are TRBV27 and TRBJ2-7; 9 bases map to TRBD1. Per the germline V gene, CDR1 is MNHEY and CDR2 is SMNVEV (reference sequence). This CDR3 comprises 15 residues. Trimming cost V 6 bases and J 7 bases; bases outside gene matches: 13.

The chain employs TRBV9 and TRBJ2-5; possibly TRBD2 for D (6 bases). Germline V CDR1 and CDR2: SGDLS, YYNGEE. The CDR3 covers 17 residues. Trimming took 3 bases from V and 1 from J, leaving 19 bases between them. CDR3 sequence (DNA): TGTGCCAGCAGCGCCCTCAGAGTAGCGGCTTTCCAAGAGACCCAGTACTTC. The encoded protein is CASSALRVAAFQETQYF. Looking up the rest from reference TRBV9 and TRBJ2-5 gives the full variable domain: DSGVTQTPKHLITATGQRVTLRCSPRSGDLSVYWYQQSLDQGLQFLIQYYNGEERAKGNILERFSAQQFPDLHSELNLSSLELGDSALYFCASSALRVAAFQETQYFGPGTRLLVL.

The CDR3 spells CASSQDRAGGLRDTQYF. As DNA, the CDR3 is TGCGCCAGCAGCCAAGATAGGGCGGGAGGGCTCCGAGATACGCAGTATTTT. The chain combines TRBV4-3 with TRBJ2-3; TRBD2 matches 9 bases. CDR3 length: 17 residues. After removal of 0 bases from V and 5 bases from J, the junction contained 9 bases not matched to a gene. The germline V gene encodes CDR1 LGHNA and CDR2 YSLEER.

The chain is built from TRBV9 and TRBJ2-3, with a tentative D call TRBD1 (5 bases). The CDR3 consists of 14 residues. In germline, CDR1 is SGDLS, CDR2 YYNGEE. V gave up 3 bases and J gave up 1 base, with 9 bases separating them. The CDR3 is CASSGPGRTDTQYF. In DNA form, the CDR3 reads TGTGCCAGCAGCGGGCCAGGGCGCACAGATACGCAGTATTTT.

The rearrangement joins TRBV6-6 to TRBJ2-1; TRBD2 is a possible D gene (6 bases). V was pared by 10 bases and J by 5 bases, with 21 bases between. The CDR3 loop spans 15 amino acids. CDR1 MNHNY and CDR2 SVGAGI come from the germline V gene (reference sequence). The CDR3 reads CATLHRVADNNEQFF. The CDR3, as DNA: TGTGCCACCCTACACCGGGTAGCGGACAACAATGAGCAGTTCTTC.

The genes are TRBV5-1 and TRBJ1-3, with TRBD1 identical over 9 bases. V gave up 0 bases and J gave up 2 bases; unmatched junction bases: 9. The CDR3 is 18 amino acids. CDR1 and CDR2 (germline): SGHRS, YFSETQ. In DNA form, the CDR3 reads TGCGCCAGCAGCTTGGAGTGGGGACAGGGATCGGCTGGAAACACCATATATTTT. Protein: CASSLEWGQGSAGNTIYF.

CDR3 protein: CASSLGRTYEQYF. The CDR3 DNA sequence: TGTGCCAGCAGTTTAGGCAGAACCTACGAGCAGTACTTC. V and J are TRBV27 and TRBJ2-7; D call uncertain. Looked up from germline, CDR1 is MNHEY and CDR2 is SMNVEV (reference sequence). The CDR3 runs 13 residues. V was cut by 2 bases and J by 2 bases, with 7 bases left in between.

This clone was seen a handful of times. This rearrangement joins TRBV7-2 to TRBJ2-3, with D unresolved. In germline, CDR1 is SGHTA, CDR2 FQGNSA. Trimming stripped 5 bases from V and 1 base from J, with 19 bases between. The CDR3 runs to 17 residues. CDR3 protein: CASSPTPRPRRTDTQYF. CDR3 coding DNA: TGTGCCAGCAGCCCGACTCCTAGACCGCGCCGCACAGATACGCAGTATTTT.

This sequence joins TRBV5-1 and TRBJ2-3, with TRBD1 matching over 10 bases. The CDR3 is 15 residues long. From germline, CDR1 is SGHRS and CDR2 YFSETQ. Trimming took 1 base from V and 5 from J; bases not matched to a gene: 4. The CDR3 bases are TGCGCCAGCAGCTTGTCGGGGGACAGGGGAGATACGCAGTATTTT. Translating it yields CASSLSGDRGDTQYF. The full variable domain, completed using reference TRBV5-1 and TRBJ2-3, is KAGVTQTPRYLIKTRGQQVTLSCSPISGHRSVSWYQQTPGQGLQFLFEYFSETQRNKGNFPGRFSGRQFSNSRSEMNVSTLELGDSALYLCASSLSGDRGDTQYFGPGTRLTVL.

The chain employs TRBV2 and TRBJ1-2; D might be TRBD1 (6 bases). Between the trimmed V and J ends, which lost 9 bases and 1 base, there was a span of 12 bases. Germline-derived CDR1 and CDR2 are SNHLY and FYNNEI. The CDR3 runs 13 residues. CDR3 sequence reads: CASRQDSNYGYTF. DNA of the CDR3: TGTGCCAGTCGACAGGACAGTAACTATGGCTACACCTTC.

V usage is TRBV9 and J usage is TRBJ2-3; TRBD1 aligns across 7 bases. This CDR3 spans 15 amino acids. V dropped 0 bases and J dropped 2; count of bases not matched to a gene: 3. Germline CDR1 reads SGDLS; CDR2 reads YYNGEE. The CDR3 nucleotides are TGTGCCAGCAGCGTAGGGGGACAGTACACAGATACGCAGTATTTT. This codes for CASSVGGQYTDTQYF. Full variable domain (outside the CDR3, taken from reference TRBV9 and TRBJ2-3): DSGVTQTPKHLITATGQRVTLRCSPRSGDLSVYWYQQSLDQGLQFLIQYYNGEERAKGNILERFSAQQFPDLHSELNLSSLELGDSALYFCASSVGGQYTDTQYFGPGTRLTVL.

The rearrangement links TRBV29-1 to TRBJ2-3, with TRBD2 as a possible D gene (6 bases). CDR1 SQVTM and CDR2 ANQGSEA come from the germline V gene. The V end was cut by 4 bases, the J end by 0 bases, with 11 bases between. CDR3 length equals 14 residues. The CDR3 DNA is TGCAGCGTTGGACGAAGCGGGAGCACAGATACGCAGTATTTT. It yields the protein CSVGRSGSTDTQYF.

The chain uses TRBV9 and TRBJ1-4, with D possibly matching TRBD1 (5 bases). The CDR3 totals 15 residues. Germline loops: CDR1 SGDLS, CDR2 YYNGEE. Trimming took off 3 bases at V and 7 bases at J, with 16 bases between the two ends. CDR3 amino acids: CASSETGGEIEKLFF. CDR3 nucleotides: TGTGCCAGCAGCGAGACGGGGGGGGAGATTGAAAAACTGTTTTTT.

The chain recombines TRBV9 with TRBJ1-2, with 8 bases that match TRBD1. The germline V gene has CDR1 SGDLS and CDR2 YYNGEE. The CDR3 has 19 amino acids. Losses at the gene ends were 3 bases for V and 0 bases for J; bases not matched to a gene: 16. The CDR3 is CASSAYPGQGGWANYGYTF. In DNA, the CDR3 is TGTGCCAGCAGCGCTTATCCCGGACAGGGAGGATGGGCTAACTATGGCTACACCTTC.

The table lists this clone with a count of one. V usage is TRBV14 and J usage is TRBJ2-1; 7 bases map to TRBD2. J gave up 5 bases and V 0 bases, and 13 bases lay outside the gene matches. The CDR3 contains 18 residues. The germline CDR1 and CDR2 sequences are SGHDN and FVKESK. The CDR3 is CASSQDTWEGSAHNEQFF. The CDR3 DNA reads TGTGCCAGCAGCCAAGATACGTGGGAGGGGTCGGCCCACAATGAGCAGTTCTTC.

The gene calls are TRBV18 and TRBJ2-1; TRBD2 agrees at 15 bases. The CDR3 sequence is 15 residues long. The V gene's germline CDR1 is KGHSH and CDR2 LQKENI. V shed 4 bases and J 9 bases; nucleotides not matched to a gene: 4. The CDR3 here is CASSRTSGGVIEQFF. CDR3 DNA: TGTGCCAGCTCACGGACTAGCGGGGGGGTTATTGAGCAGTTCTTC.

The chain recombines TRBV10-3 with TRBJ2-1, with 10 bases that match TRBD2. Germline V gives CDR1 ENHRY, CDR2 SYGVKD. The CDR3 consists of 20 residues. V gave up 6 bases and J gave up 4 bases; unmatched junction bases: 21. DNA of the CDR3: TGTGCCATCAGGGGAGATGGGGCAATGGCTAGCGGGAGTTCTTACAATGAGCAGTTCTTC. As protein: CAIRGDGAMASGSSYNEQFF.

The J gene is TRBJ2-5, the V gene TRBV29-1; D uncertain. The germline gives CDR1 SQVTM, CDR2 ANQGSEA. With 7 bases removed from V and 2 bases from J, the gap between germline ends came to 14 bases. CDR3 length: 13 amino acids. The CDR3 coding sequence is TGCAGCGCCGCCCGGTCTACTCAAGAGACCCAGTACTTC. Its translation is CSAARSTQETQYF.

V usage is TRBV4-1 and J usage is TRBJ2-3; 10 bases map to TRBD2. The CDR3 totals 15 residues. V trimming: 2 bases; J trimming: 4 bases; junction bases outside the gene matches: 3. The germline gives CDR1 MGHRA, CDR2 YSYEKL. The CDR3 nucleotides are TGCGCCAGCAGCCAAAGCGGGGGGGGCGCAGATACGCAGTATTTT. Protein: CASSQSGGGADTQYF.

This chain joins TRBV28 and TRBJ2-2, with 10 positions matching TRBD1. The germline V gene has CDR1 MDHEN and CDR2 SYDVKM. J lost 4 bases, V lost 5 bases, and 7 bases had no gene match. There are 16 residues in the CDR3. The CDR3 is CASSRTGGRSTGELFF. For the CDR3, the DNA is TGTGCCAGCAGTAGGACAGGGGGGAGGAGCACCGGGGAGCTGTTTTTT.

The genes are TRBV19 and TRBJ2-1; no reliable D call. This CDR3 is built from 14 residues. V was clipped by 1 base and J by 6 bases, with 10 bases between them. Looked up from germline, CDR1 is LNHDA and CDR2 is SQIVND (reference sequence). The CDR3 protein is CASSIGLLGNEQFF. The CDR3 nucleotides are TGTGCCAGTAGTATAGGTCTGCTCGGCAATGAGCAGTTCTTC. Together with reference TRBV19 and TRBJ2-1, the CDR3 gives the full variable domain: DGGITQSPKYLFRKEGQNVTLSCEQNLNHDAMYWYRQDPGQGLRLIYYSQIVNDFQKGDIAEGYSVSREKKESFPLTVTSAQKNPTAFYLCASSIGLLGNEQFFGPGTRLTVL.

The V gene is TRBV7-8, the J gene TRBJ1-2, with D maybe TRBD1 (6 bases). Trimming shortened V by 5 bases and J by 0 bases, and 10 bases separated the two germline ends. Per the germline V gene, CDR1 is SGHVS and CDR2 is FQNEAQ. The CDR3 is made up of 14 amino acids. CDR3: CASSPTGSNYGYTF. The CDR3 bases are TGTGCCAGCAGCCCAACAGGGTCTAACTATGGCTACACCTTC.

The genes are TRBV10-3 and TRBJ1-1; D is possibly TRBD1 (6 bases). Germline V gene sequence: CDR1 ENHRY, CDR2 SYGVKD. The CDR3 runs 14 residues. Trimming removed 4 bases from V and 1 base from J, with 10 bases in between. The CDR3 nucleotides are TGTGCCATCAGTGGACAGGCAGCGAACACTGAAGCTTTCTTT. It yields the protein CAISGQAANTEAFF.

The genes are TRBV7-9 and TRBJ2-5, with D uncertain. Trimming removed 3 bases from V and 3 bases from J, with 17 bases in between. The CDR3 runs to 16 residues. Looked up from germline, CDR1 is SEHNR and CDR2 is FQNEAQ (reference sequence). The CDR3 protein is CASSFPPYRLEETQYF. The DNA for the CDR3 is TGTGCCAGCAGCTTCCCCCCCTACCGCTTGGAAGAGACCCAGTACTTC.

The chain is built from TRBV19 and TRBJ1-6, with 7 bases aligning to TRBD1. The trim removed 6 bases at V and 0 bases at J, leaving 8 bases unmatched. The CDR3 spans 17 residues. From germline, CDR1 is LNHDA and CDR2 SQIVND (reference sequence). CDR3 nucleotide sequence: TGTGCCAGTAGCTTAAGACAGGGAAGCTCCTATAATTCACCCCTCCACTTT. Translated: CASSLRQGSSYNSPLHF.

This clone showed up just once. The chain uses TRBV13 and TRBJ2-2, with TRBD2 matching 8 bases. The CDR3 totals 17 residues. Germline V lookup: CDR1 PRHDT, CDR2 FYEKMQ (reference sequence). Unmatched junction bases numbered 9, after V lost 6 bases and J lost 0 bases. The CDR3 protein is CASRRLANRANTGELFF. The CDR3 coding sequence is TGTGCCAGCAGAAGACTAGCGAACAGAGCGAACACCGGGGAGCTGTTTTTT.

This clone was observed a few times. The same CDR3 can be traced to other DNA sequences in this sample. The chain joins TRBV30 to TRBJ2-4, with D perhaps matching TRBD2 (5 bases). Trimming cost V 0 bases and J 1 base, with 7 bases left between them. The length of the CDR3 is 14 residues. In germline, CDR1 is GTSNPN, CDR2 SVGIG (reference sequence). CDR3 DNA: TGTGCCTGGAGTGTACGAGGGGCCAAAAACATTCAGTACTTC. Translated, it gives CAWSVRGAKNIQYF.

In its sample, this clone was seen a few times. The chain joins TRBV7-9 to TRBJ1-4; TRBD1 matches at 8 bases. The junction had 12 bases not matched to a gene; V was cut back by 5 bases and J by 7 bases. Germline V gives CDR1 SEHNR, CDR2 FQNEAQ (reference sequence). The CDR3 length is 16 residues. DNA of the CDR3: TGTGCCAGCAGCGCTGGACAGGGAAGGTTTGCTGAAAAACTGTTTTTT. As protein: CASSAGQGRFAEKLFF. Combining the CDR3 with reference TRBV7-9 and TRBJ1-4 gives the whole variable domain DTGVSQNPRHKITKRGQNVTFRCDPISEHNRLYWYRQTLGQGPEFLTYFQNEAQLEKSRLLSDRFSAERPKGSFSTLEIQRTEQGDSAMYLCASSAGQGRFAEKLFFGSGTQLSVL.

In regard to this clone: The sample holds other DNA sequences that translate to the same CDR3. CDR3 sequence (DNA): TGCGCCAGCAGCTTGGTCGCAGGATCATACAATGAGCAGTTCTTC. It yields the protein CASSLVAGSYNEQFF. The chain is built from TRBV5-1 and TRBJ2-1; D call uncertain. The germline V and J ends were trimmed by 0 bases and 4 bases, with 11 bases remaining between them. CDR1 and CDR2 (germline): SGHRS, YFSETQ. This CDR3 spans 15 amino acids.

The J gene is TRBJ2-1, the V gene TRBV7-9; maybe TRBD2 (5 bases). Germline V CDR1 and CDR2: SEHNR, FQNEAQ (reference sequence). V was clipped by 5 bases and J by 6 bases, with 14 bases between them. The CDR3 runs to 14 residues. CDR3 sequence: CASSHGLLPNEQFF. CDR3 nucleotides: TGTGCCAGCAGCCACGGACTGCTTCCCAATGAGCAGTTCTTC.